This T cell receptor beta chain is drawn from a study of Ad26.COV2.S vaccination and SARS-CoV-2 variants. The study, taken as a whole, reports: Recipients of vaccine and of placebo showed similar breadth of their non-spike TCR repertoires. The breadth of spike-specific CD8+ and CD4+ T cell responses after vaccination was reportedly substantial.

To note about this clone: Its antigen remains unknown.

The data were produced by immunoSEQ multiplex PCR, yet TCRdb's version contains in-frame clones alone and is incomplete. Of 360,000 or so clones listed, 89% are singletons. Germline V gene lookup returns CDR1 SGHDN and CDR2 FVKESK. The CDR3 is made up of 17 amino acids. J gave up 2 bases and V 4 bases, and 3 bases lay outside the gene matches. Treatment reported: roughly 20 received Ad26.COV2.S at low or high dose, single or two shots; a few received placebo; per-sample allocation not given. Day 63 after the first vaccine or placebo injection was the time point for sampling. Built on an Ad26 vector, the vaccine expressed Wuhan-strain SARS-CoV-2 spike.

The sample was peripheral blood, taken in a trial of Ad26.COV2.S vaccine versus placebo. This clonotype was sampled from a person aged 18-60 years who received the Ad26.COV2.S COVID-19 vaccine or a placebo. The chain is built from TRBV14 and TRBJ2-4; TRBD2 matches 15 bases. The CDR3 here is CASSRTSGRASKNIQYF. CDR3 in DNA: TGTGCCAGCAGCCGGACTAGCGGGAGGGCCTCCAAAAACATTCAGTACTTC.